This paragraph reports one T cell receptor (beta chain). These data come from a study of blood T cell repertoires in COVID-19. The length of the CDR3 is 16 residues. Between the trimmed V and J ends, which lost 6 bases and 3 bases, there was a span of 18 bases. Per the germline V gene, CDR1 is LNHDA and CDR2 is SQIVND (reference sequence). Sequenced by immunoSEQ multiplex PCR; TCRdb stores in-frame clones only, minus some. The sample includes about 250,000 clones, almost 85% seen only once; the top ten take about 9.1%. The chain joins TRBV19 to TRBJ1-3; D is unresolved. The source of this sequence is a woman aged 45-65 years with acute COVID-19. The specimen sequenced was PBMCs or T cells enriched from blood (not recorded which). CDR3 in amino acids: CASRSRGSFYGNTIYF. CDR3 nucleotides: TGTGCCAGTAGATCACGCGGGAGTTTTTATGGAAACACCATATATTTT. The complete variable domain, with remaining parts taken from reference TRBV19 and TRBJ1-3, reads DGGITQSPKYLFRKEGQNVTLSCEQNLNHDAMYWYRQDPGQGLRLIYYSQIVNDFQKGDIAEGYSVSREKKESFPLTVTSAQKNPTAFYLCASRSRGSFYGNTIYFGEGSWLTVV.